The 31 T cell receptor beta chains given below trace back to one sample, sequenced in a study of cytomegalovirus exposure and HLA in healthy donors. It was with 60 Vbeta and 13 Jbeta primers that the PCR ran. Assay: immunoSEQ multiplex PCR; the TCRdb copy retains only in-frame clones and omits some. The sample comprises about 230,000 clones, 85% of which are singletons, and 1% to 1.5% rests with the top ten. The material sequenced was PBMCs. The receptor set was obtained from a human donor in good health.

This chain uses TRBV21-1 with TRBJ1-2; the tabulated D call, TRBD1, remains unverified against the DNA. TRBV21-1 is noted as a pseudogene. The CDR3 runs to 16 residues. CDR3 DNA sequence: TGTGCCACCCTCCCGGGACAGGGCTTAACTAACTATGGCTACACCTTC. Its translation: CATLPGQGLTNYGYTF.

This clone was seen a single time. This chain uses TRBV5-8 with TRBJ2-2; 7 nucleotides match TRBD1. Trimming took 4 bases from V and 3 from J; bases not matched to a gene: 12. This CDR3 has 17 residues. Germline V gene sequence: CDR1 SGHTS, CDR2 YDEGEE. The CDR3 DNA reads TGTGCCAGCAGCGTGGGGGCCGGGACAGACTACACCGGGGAGCTGTTTTTT. Translation gives CASSVGAGTDYTGELFF.

The chain has TRBV19 and TRBJ2-5, with D uncertain. CDR1 LNHDA and CDR2 SQIVND come from the germline V gene (reference sequence). The CDR3 is made up of 14 amino acids. Trimming shortened V by 3 bases and J by 3 bases, and 11 bases separated the two germline ends. In nucleotides, the CDR3 is TGTGCCAGTAGTATGAGAGGCATAGAAGAGACCCAGTACTTC. Translation: CASSMRGIEETQYF. The entire variable domain, with the rest obtained from reference TRBV19 and TRBJ2-5, is as follows: DGGITQSPKYLFRKEGQNVTLSCEQNLNHDAMYWYRQDPGQGLRLIYYSQIVNDFQKGDIAEGYSVSREKKESFPLTVTSAQKNPTAFYLCASSMRGIEETQYFGPGTRLLVL.

This clone was seen a few times. The V call is TRBV20-1, the J call TRBJ1-1; D is unresolved. Trimming left V 7 bases short and J 1 base short, with 7 bases between. Germline V gives CDR1 DFQATT, CDR2 SNEGSKA (reference sequence). The CDR3 has 11 residues. The CDR3 sequence: CSVGGNTEAFF. The DNA of the CDR3 is TGCAGTGTGGGAGGGAACACTGAAGCTTTCTTT.

V gene TRBV7-8 combines with J gene TRBJ2-3; 8 bases match TRBD2. The CDR3 runs 17 residues. Germline CDR1 reads SGHVS; CDR2 reads FQNEAQ. V shed 2 bases, J shed 3 bases, and the junction held 10 bases outside the gene matches. Written as DNA, the CDR3 is TGTGCCAGCAGCTTATCGTCTAGCGGGTATAGTACAGATACGCAGTATTTT. Its protein product is CASSLSSSGYSTDTQYF.

This clone was detected only once. This rearrangement joins TRBV7-9 to TRBJ2-5, with 11 positions matching TRBD2. The germline gives CDR1 SEHNR, CDR2 FQNEAQ (reference sequence). The CDR3 consists of 17 residues. V lost 5 bases and J lost 2; bases outside the gene matches: 10. CDR3 region: CASSPEAGLAVQETQYF. CDR3 DNA sequence: TGTGCCAGCAGCCCAGAAGCGGGACTAGCGGTACAAGAGACCCAGTACTTC.

J is TRBJ2-1 and V is TRBV7-9, with 9 nucleotides matching TRBD2. The CDR3 sequence is 14 residues long. The germline gives CDR1 SEHNR, CDR2 FQNEAQ (reference sequence). Unmatched junction bases numbered 6, after V lost 3 bases and J lost 9 bases. The CDR3, as DNA: TGTGCCAGCAGCTTGTCAGGGCGGGAGGGTGAGCAGTTCTTC. Translation gives CASSLSGREGEQFF.

This clone was counted once. This chain joins TRBV10-1 and TRBJ2-7; possibly TRBD1 for D (5 bases). The V gene lost 0 bases and the J gene lost 0 bases, with 9 bases spanning the gap. CDR1 is WNHNN, CDR2 SYGVQD, per germline (reference sequence). This CDR3 comprises 15 residues. CDR3 region: CASSESGPRSYEQYF. The CDR3 coding sequence is TGCGCCAGCAGTGAGTCGGGGCCTCGCTCCTACGAGCAGTACTTC.

This chain links TRBV7-9 with TRBJ1-2, with 7 bases matching TRBD1. CDR1 is SEHNR, CDR2 FQNEAQ, per germline (reference sequence). Trimming cost V 4 bases and J 2 bases; bases outside gene matches: 10. The CDR3 extends over 16 amino acids. The CDR3 is CASSYRGQTGNYGYTF. The CDR3 nucleotides read TGTGCCAGCAGCTATAGGGGACAGACAGGCAACTATGGCTACACCTTC.

This chain joins TRBV5-8 and TRBJ2-1; 8 bases match TRBD2. The CDR3 totals 13 residues. Trimming removed 4 bases from V and 6 bases from J; junction bases left unmatched: 3. The germline V gene encodes CDR1 SGHTS and CDR2 YDEGEE. The CDR3 coding sequence is TGTGCCAGCAGCGCGACTAGCGCCAATGAGCAGTTCTTC. Protein product: CASSATSANEQFF.

The rearrangement links TRBV5-1 to TRBJ1-2; D is unresolved. The CDR3 length is 15 residues. V gave up 0 bases and J gave up 2 bases, with 11 bases separating them. Germline V gene lookup returns CDR1 SGHRS and CDR2 YFSETQ. CDR3 in amino acids: CASSLDGDPNYGYTF. CDR3 nucleotides: TGCGCCAGCAGCTTGGACGGGGATCCCAACTATGGCTACACCTTC. Supplemented by reference TRBV5-1 and TRBJ1-2, the full variable domain reads KAGVTQTPRYLIKTRGQQVTLSCSPISGHRSVSWYQQTPGQGLQFLFEYFSETQRNKGNFPGRFSGRQFSNSRSEMNVSTLELGDSALYLCASSLDGDPNYGYTFGSGTRLTVV.

The V gene is TRBV30, the J gene TRBJ1-4, with 9 bases identical to TRBD1. V was pared by 4 bases and J by 7 bases, with 7 bases of the junction left unmatched. The CDR3 runs to 14 residues. Germline loops: CDR1 GTSNPN, CDR2 SVGIG (reference sequence). CDR3 sequence: CAWTPGQGREKLFF. The CDR3 bases are TGTGCCTGGACCCCGGGACAGGGCCGTGAAAAACTGTTTTTT.

The chain uses TRBV25-1 and TRBJ2-5, with 7 bases identical to TRBD2. Germline V gene lookup returns CDR1 MGHDK and CDR2 SYGVNS. V shed 2 bases and J 5 bases; nucleotides not matched to a gene: 17. CDR3 size: 18 residues. The CDR3 bases are TGTGCCAGCAGTGAAGGACTCTGGGCTAGCGGACCATCGGAGACCCAGTACTTC. Its translation: CASSEGLWASGPSETQYF.

The chain recombines TRBV6-5 with TRBJ2-2; TRBD1 is a possible D gene (5 bases). Between the trimmed V and J ends, which lost 6 bases and 4 bases, there was a span of 9 bases. Looked up from germline, CDR1 is MNHEY and CDR2 is SVGAGI. The CDR3 extends over 13 amino acids. CDR3 in amino acids: CASSHRFTGELFF. The CDR3 region has the DNA TGTGCCAGCAGCCACAGGTTCACCGGGGAGCTGTTTTTT.

The chain is built from TRBV4-1 and TRBJ2-7; 12 bases align to TRBD1. There are 16 residues in the CDR3. The germline CDR1 and CDR2 sequences are MGHRA and YSYEKL. V lost 0 bases and J lost 5; bases outside the gene matches: 5. The CDR3 region is CASSQEAGQGAHEQYF. CDR3 in DNA: TGCGCCAGCAGCCAAGAAGCGGGACAGGGGGCGCACGAGCAGTACTTC.

The rearrangement links TRBV6-1 to TRBJ1-4; D might be TRBD1 (6 bases). This CDR3 contains 13 residues. Trimming took 10 bases from V and 7 from J, leaving 16 bases between them. The germline V gene has CDR1 MNHNS and CDR2 SASEGT. In DNA form, the CDR3 reads TGTGCCATACGGGCAGGGGTCGGTGAAAAACTGTTTTTT. Its translation is CAIRAGVGEKLFF.

V gene TRBV6-4 combines with J gene TRBJ2-3; TRBD2 agrees at 10 bases. Germline V gene data show CDR1 as MRHNA and CDR2 as SNTAGT. There are 16 residues in the CDR3. V lost 6 bases and J lost 6; bases outside the gene matches: 12. CDR3: CASSPAIAGGVDTQYF. The DNA of the CDR3 is TGTGCCAGCAGCCCTGCCATAGCGGGAGGAGTCGATACGCAGTATTTT.

The chain is built from TRBV10-3 and TRBJ2-3; D remains unclear. Trimming cost V 2 bases and J 1 base, with 13 bases left between them. This CDR3 region has 16 residues. Per germline, CDR1 ENHRY and CDR2 SYGVKD. The CDR3 DNA is TGTGCCATCAGTGAGGGTGCGCCAAATGGCACAGATACGCAGTATTTT. This codes for CAISEGAPNGTDTQYF.

This clone appeared once. The V call is TRBV29-1, the J call TRBJ2-7; 13 nucleotides agree with TRBD2. Per germline, CDR1 SQVTM and CDR2 ANQGSEA. The CDR3 runs 15 residues. V dropped 4 bases and J dropped 5; count of bases not matched to a gene: 8. The CDR3 DNA reads TGCAGCGTTGTACAATTACTAGCGGGAGGGGACGAGCAGTACTTC. This encodes CSVVQLLAGGDEQYF.

This clone was seen just once. The chain uses TRBV6-5 and TRBJ2-7, with 7 bases that match TRBD2. The germline gives CDR1 MNHEY, CDR2 SVGAGI. With 5 bases clipped from V and 7 bases from J, the junction kept 11 bases outside the gene matches. This CDR3 has 14 residues. For the CDR3, the DNA is TGTGCCAGCAGTCAAAGCGGGACCCGTATGGAGCAGTACTTC. Translation gives CASSQSGTRMEQYF.

The sample holds one count of this clone. The gene calls are TRBV16 and TRBJ1-2, with D possibly TRBD1 on 6 matching bases. Trimming removed 0 bases from V and 8 bases from J, with 22 bases in between. Germline-derived CDR1 and CDR2 are KGHSY and FQNENV. The CDR3 loop spans 17 amino acids. Written as DNA, the CDR3 is TGTGCCAGCAGCCAATCGTTGACAGGAGGTTTAAAGGACGGCTACACCTTC. It encodes CASSQSLTGGLKDGYTF.

The V and J genes are TRBV14 and TRBJ2-7, with TRBD1 matching 8 bases. Trimming took 4 bases from V and 3 from J; bases not matched to a gene: 8. Germline CDR1 is SGHDN and CDR2 is FVKESK. This CDR3 spans 15 amino acids. CDR3 sequence reads: CASSRYRGQGYEQYF. The CDR3 DNA is TGTGCCAGCAGCCGGTACCGAGGACAGGGCTACGAGCAGTACTTC.

The chain joins TRBV6-1 to TRBJ1-2, with D maybe TRBD1 (5 bases). V shed 5 bases and J shed 7 bases, with 17 bases lying between them. The V gene's germline CDR1 is MNHNS and CDR2 SASEGT. The CDR3 extends over 14 amino acids. CDR3 in DNA: TGTGCCAGCAGTCCCCCTCCGACAGAACCTGGCTACACCTTC. The encoded protein is CASSPPPTEPGYTF.

The rearrangement joins TRBV2 to TRBJ2-3; 14 bases fit TRBD2. Germline CDR1 is SNHLY and CDR2 is FYNNEI. There are 15 residues in the CDR3. V shed 6 bases and J 6 bases; nucleotides not matched to a gene: 5. Here the CDR3 DNA reads TGTGCCAGCAGAGGGACTAGCGGGAGTTGGGATACGCAGTATTTT. Translation gives CASRGTSGSWDTQYF.

This chain joins TRBV27 and TRBJ2-7; the D gene is possibly TRBD2 (6 bases). From germline, CDR1 is MNHEY and CDR2 SMNVEV (reference sequence). Between the trimmed V and J ends, which lost 3 bases and 0 bases, there was a span of 9 bases. The CDR3 is 14 residues long. The CDR3 nucleotides read TGTGCCAGCAGTTTTTTCGGGGGCTCCTACGAGCAGTACTTC. The encoded protein is CASSFFGGSYEQYF.

V usage is TRBV30 and J usage is TRBJ1-5; 8 bases map to TRBD1. J gave up 4 bases and V 0 bases, and 2 bases lay outside the gene matches. CDR3 size: 14 residues. CDR1 GTSNPN and CDR2 SVGIG come from the germline V gene (reference sequence). The CDR3 nucleotides are TGTGCCTGGAGTGTACGACAGGGGAATCAGCCCCAGCATTTT. Protein: CAWSVRQGNQPQHF.

The chain couples TRBV5-8 to TRBJ2-1; D possibly corresponds to TRBD1 (6 bases). V lost 8 bases, J lost 0 bases, and 15 bases lay in between. Germline-derived CDR1 and CDR2 are SGHTS and YDEGEE. There are 15 residues in the CDR3. The CDR3 is CASPTGTSSYNEQFF. The CDR3, as DNA: TGTGCCAGTCCGACCGGGACATCCTCCTACAATGAGCAGTTCTTC. The full variable domain, completed using reference TRBV5-8 and TRBJ2-1, is EAGVTQSPTHLIKTRGQQATLRCSPISGHTSVYWYQQALGLGLQFLLWYDEGEERNRGNFPPRFSGRQFPNYSSELNVNALELEDSALYLCASPTGTSSYNEQFFGPGTRLTVL.

V usage is TRBV10-3 and J usage is TRBJ1-1; 10 bases are a match to TRBD1. Germline V gives CDR1 ENHRY, CDR2 SYGVKD. The CDR3 is made up of 14 amino acids. The V gene end was trimmed by 4 bases and the J gene end by 1 base; junction bases not matched to a gene: 0. CDR3 sequence: CAISGTGGNTEAFF. The CDR3, as DNA: TGTGCCATCAGTGGGACAGGGGGGAACACTGAAGCTTTCTTT.

The rearrangement uses TRBV6-1 and TRBJ2-7, with D perhaps matching TRBD2 (6 bases). The CDR3 covers 13 residues. Looked up from germline, CDR1 is MNHNS and CDR2 is SASEGT. Trimming took 6 bases from V and 2 from J, leaving 11 bases between them. The CDR3: CASRGTVTYEQYF. For the CDR3, the DNA is TGTGCCAGCAGGGGGACTGTCACCTACGAGCAGTACTTC.

The rearrangement links TRBV29-1 to TRBJ2-2; maybe TRBD1 (6 bases). CDR3 length: 16 amino acids. Between the trimmed V and J ends, which lost 4 bases and 4 bases, there was a span of 19 bases. CDR1 SQVTM and CDR2 ANQGSEA come from the germline V gene. The CDR3 protein is CSVVLGQGFRTGELFF. Written as DNA, the CDR3 is TGCAGCGTTGTTCTCGGGCAGGGGTTTCGCACCGGGGAGCTGTTTTTT.

J is TRBJ1-5 and V is TRBV6-6; TRBD1 might be the D (6 bases). CDR1 is MNHNY, CDR2 SVGAGI, per germline (reference sequence). Trimming removed 5 bases at V and 5 bases at J, with 10 bases between. This CDR3 region has 13 residues. CDR3 coding DNA: TGTGCCAGCAGTAACAGGGTACATCAGCCCCAGCATTTT. Its protein is CASSNRVHQPQHF.